This T cell receptor beta chain appears in the sequencing data of a study of blood T cell repertoires in COVID-19 (dated by TCRdb to the early 2020s). Looking at the study overall: The collaborator samples originated in the United States, Italy and Spain and spanned the acute and convalescent phases of COVID-19. The prospective study material was composed of cDNA or gDNA derived from T cells, B-cell-depleted T cells, or PBMCs. The dataset comprised deeply sampled blood TCRbeta repertoires from subjects exposed to, actively infected with, or recovered from COVID-19. The repertoires were made available in a free public database intended to serve as a resource for research on the immune response to SARS-CoV-2. Samples were obtained from the ongoing ImmuneRACE study (first 160 participants) and from approximately 1,200 subjects provided by 6 global collaborators. Sample metadata almost always included a de-identified subject ID, COVID-19 status, age in years and sex. Where available, HLA class I and class II types were obtained from metadata supplied by the sample provider rather than from assay-based typing.

TCRbeta CDR3 regions were amplified from genomic DNA by means of the immunoSEQ Assay, a bias-controlled multiplex PCR. The study's own analysis went as follows. The number of nucleated cells in each sample was estimated from the amplification of reference gene primers within the assay. To quantify the absolute abundance of each unique TCRbeta CDR3 rearrangement, sequence reads were collapsed and filtered. For each sample, productive Simpson clonality was calculated as the square root of Simpson's diversity index across productive rearrangements. TCRdb retrieved this table from immuneACCESS and kept in-frame rearrangements only. Not all clones are present; in checked studies, unresolved V genes account for under half, and no reason is known for the remainder. V and J calls plus clone size are reproduced from that table; the DNA served to infer D and trimming. For this sample the table gives under 200,000 clones, of which approximately 81% were detected only once. Jointly, the top ten make up around 5.4% of the sample.

Details on this clone: Its antigen has not been determined. No much larger clone is present one base from it, and per-base qualities are unavailable.

Study-wide findings and limitations: The quantity of clinical and demographic metadata differed by source and by participant and was supplied without curation.

In Seattle, one collaborating source enrolled patients while the infection was active and tracked those patients longitudinally over the course of disease. Collaborating institutions collected whole blood in K2EDTA tubes following their own protocols. Collaborator samples were shipped for TCRbeta analysis as frozen whole blood, isolated PBMCs, or DNA extracted from either sample type. Trimmed from V: 4 bases; trimmed from J: 8 bases; junction bases lacking a gene match: 7. Per the germline V gene, SGDLS is the CDR1 and YYNGEE is the CDR2. The CDR3 starts with the cysteine, ends with the phenylalanine, and has 14 residues. Of all the DNA, just the CDR3 is kept, 42 bases in frame from base 1.

This receptor was obtained from a woman between 45 and 65 years old with COVID-19, enrolled during active disease. Sequencing was done on a sample of peripheral blood. The V gene is TRBV9 and the J gene is TRBJ2-1; TRBD1 agrees with 9 junctional bases. CDR3 loop: CASSSGTGRDEQFF. The nucleotide sequence is given as TGTGCCAGCAGCAGTGGGACAGGGCGGGATGAGCAGTTCTTC.